The 21 T cell receptor beta chains below come from one sample, sequenced in a study of OX40 agonist ivuxolimab in advanced cancers. TCRdb's table, derived via immunoSEQ multiplex PCR, lists solely in-frame clones and lacks some. The data show tens of thousands of clones, 85% to 90% seen once. This material consisted of CD4+ or CD8+ T cells sorted from blood, taken in a trial of the OX40 agonist ivuxolimab. The receptor set was obtained from an adult with an advanced solid tumor such as melanoma, head and neck, liver or kidney cancer.

This sequence joins TRBV2 and TRBJ2-1; D remains unclear. The ends were cut back, 6 bases at V and 6 bases at J, with 9 bases in the middle. The germline V gene encodes CDR1 SNHLY and CDR2 FYNNEI. The CDR3 spans 12 residues. The CDR3 DNA follows: TGTGCCAGCAGGGACCCGCTCAATGAGCAGTTCTTC. This sequence encodes CASRDPLNEQFF.

The chain combines TRBV25-1 with TRBJ1-2; no reliable D call. From germline, CDR1 is MGHDK and CDR2 SYGVNS. Trimming left V 4 bases short and J 0 bases short, with 15 bases between. The CDR3 consists of 16 residues. The CDR3 loop reads CASSVSGQASNYGYTF. For the CDR3, the DNA is TGTGCCAGCAGTGTATCTGGGCAGGCCTCTAACTATGGCTACACCTTC.

This chain uses TRBV5-6 with TRBJ2-1; 8 bases are a match to TRBD2. The length of the CDR3 is 16 residues. The J segment lost 10 bases and the V segment lost 1 base, leaving 13 bases of the junction unmatched. Germline CDR1 reads SGHDT; CDR2 reads YYEEEE. CDR3 protein: CASSLQPGLGAPEQFF. In DNA form, the CDR3 reads TGTGCCAGCAGCTTGCAGCCGGGACTAGGGGCCCCCGAGCAGTTCTTC.

This clone was detected once. This CDR3 reads CASSLNDYGYTF. In DNA, the CDR3 is TGTGCCAGCAGCTTAAACGATTATGGCTACACCTTC. The chain joins TRBV7-2 to TRBJ1-2, with D unclear. CDR1 is SGHTA, CDR2 FQGNSA, per germline. CDR3 size: 12 residues. The V gene lost 2 bases and the J gene lost 5 bases, with 6 bases spanning the gap.

The chain links TRBV27 to TRBJ1-6; no clear D. The CDR3 consists of 13 residues. Looked up from germline, CDR1 is MNHEY and CDR2 is SMNVEV (reference sequence). V dropped 6 bases and J dropped 10 bases, with 13 bases sitting between them. CDR3 loop: CASRPQIGSPLHF. CDR3 nucleotides: TGTGCCAGCAGGCCACAAATTGGGTCACCCCTCCACTTT.

The V gene is TRBV27, the J gene TRBJ2-2, with a possible D match to TRBD2 (7 bases). The CDR3 sequence is 18 residues long. V lost 3 bases, J lost 4 bases, and 21 bases lay in between. Germline V lookup: CDR1 MNHEY, CDR2 SMNVEV (reference sequence). In DNA form, the CDR3 reads TGTGCCAGCAGTTTGGGAGGGGGGTCACCCTTAAGCACCGGGGAGCTGTTTTTT. Residues: CASSLGGGSPLSTGELFF.

The chain has TRBV11-2 and TRBJ2-3, with D maybe TRBD2 (6 bases). V gave up 3 bases and J gave up 6 bases, with 16 bases separating them. Germline CDR1 is SGHAT and CDR2 is FQNNGV. The CDR3 spans 15 residues. The CDR3 protein is CASSFRAVGRDTQYF. The CDR3 coding sequence is TGTGCCAGCAGCTTCAGGGCTGTAGGGAGGGATACGCAGTATTTT.

For the CDR3, the DNA is TGCAGCGTCCAGGGTCCTAGCGGGGCAGATACGCAGTATTTT. Translated: CSVQGPSGADTQYF. The chain couples TRBV29-1 to TRBJ2-3, with 9 positions matching TRBD2. Germline CDR1 is SQVTM and CDR2 is ANQGSEA. Trimming took 6 bases from V and 4 from J; bases not matched to a gene: 8. This CDR3 spans 14 amino acids.

The V gene is TRBV5-5, the J gene TRBJ1-2; 8 nucleotides match TRBD1. Unmatched junction bases numbered 7, after V lost 4 bases and J lost 5 bases. This CDR3 is built from 14 residues. From germline, CDR1 is SGHKS and CDR2 YYEKEE (reference sequence). The DNA of the CDR3 is TGTGCCAGCAGCACCCCGGACAGGGTTTATGGCTACACCTTC. Its translation is CASSTPDRVYGYTF.

This chain joins TRBV5-1 and TRBJ2-5; 7 nucleotides agree with TRBD1. The trim removed 4 bases at V and 1 base at J, leaving 10 bases unmatched. Looked up from germline, CDR1 is SGHRS and CDR2 is YFSETQ. The CDR3 length is 16 residues. CDR3 nucleotides: TGCGCCAGCAGCCTGATGACAGGGCGATTCCAAGAGACCCAGTACTTC. Translated, it gives CASSLMTGRFQETQYF.

The chain uses TRBV19 and TRBJ1-1; 9 bases fit TRBD1. Losses at the gene ends were 3 bases for V and 7 bases for J; bases not matched to a gene: 9. This CDR3 is built from 15 residues. Germline assignment: CDR1 LNHDA and CDR2 SQIVND (reference sequence). Here the CDR3 reads CASSMGDRVSLEAFF. DNA for the CDR3: TGTGCCAGTAGTATGGGGGACAGGGTGTCCCTTGAAGCTTTCTTT.

J is TRBJ2-3 and V is TRBV9; 7 bases match TRBD2. The CDR3 contains 15 residues. V lost 2 bases and J lost 0; bases outside the gene matches: 3. Looked up from germline, CDR1 is SGDLS and CDR2 is YYNGEE. Written as DNA, the CDR3 is TGTGCCAGCAGCGTGAGCGGGGCTAGCACAGATACGCAGTATTTT. Its translation: CASSVSGASTDTQYF.

The gene calls are TRBV6-7 and TRBJ1-5; TRBD1 might be the D (5 bases). TRBV6-7 is an ORF for which the function is uncertain. This CDR3 is 13 amino acids long. With 8 bases removed from V and 3 bases from J, the gap between germline ends came to 11 bases. CDR3 nucleotides: TGTGCCAGCGGTGGGGCGATCAATCAGCCCCAGCATTTT. Translated, it gives CASGGAINQPQHF.

This clone has only a few counts. The rearrangement joins TRBV11-2 to TRBJ1-2; D might be TRBD1 (6 bases). This CDR3 contains 14 residues. Trimming shortened V by 5 bases and J by 7 bases, and 17 bases separated the two germline ends. Germline V gives CDR1 SGHAT, CDR2 FQNNGV. CDR3 sequence (DNA): TGTGCCAGCAGCCTACGAACAGGGTATCGTGGCTACACCTTC. Translating gives CASSLRTGYRGYTF. Filled out from reference TRBV11-2 and TRBJ1-2, the complete variable domain reads EAGVAQSPRYKIIEKRQSVAFWCNPISGHATLYWYQQILGQGPKLLIQFQNNGVVDDSQLPKDRFSAERLKGVDSTLKIQPAKLEDSAVYLCASSLRTGYRGYTFGSGTRLTVV.

The chain is built from TRBV5-1 and TRBJ2-3; perhaps D is TRBD1 or TRBD2 (5 bases each). Germline V gives CDR1 SGHRS, CDR2 YFSETQ. V was shortened by 0 bases and J by 0 bases, with 11 bases between the two germline ends. This CDR3 is built from 16 residues. CDR3 bases: TGCGCCAGCAGCTTGGCGGGACGGGGTAGCACAGATACGCAGTATTTT. Translation gives CASSLAGRGSTDTQYF.

The count of this clone is one. The chain employs TRBV27 and TRBJ2-3; TRBD1 matches at 7 bases. CDR1 and CDR2 from the germline V gene are MNHEY and SMNVEV (reference sequence). The CDR3 has 16 amino acids. The J segment lost 2 bases and the V segment lost 3 bases, leaving 8 bases of the junction unmatched. The CDR3 region is CASSLGQGVVTDTQYF. Here the CDR3 DNA reads TGTGCCAGCAGTTTGGGTCAGGGGGTGGTCACAGATACGCAGTATTTT.

The rearrangement links TRBV5-6 to TRBJ2-4; TRBD1 or TRBD2 may be the D gene (6 bases each). V was trimmed by 1 base and J by 7 bases, leaving 12 bases between them. Germline CDR1 is SGHDT and CDR2 is YYEEEE. The CDR3 has 14 amino acids. CDR3 nucleotide sequence: TGTGCCAGCAGCTTGAGGGGGGTTGGTAACATTCAGTACTTC. Its translation is CASSLRGVGNIQYF.

The chain couples TRBV5-4 to TRBJ2-2, with 7 positions matching TRBD2. CDR3 size: 18 residues. The germline gives CDR1 SGHNT, CDR2 YYREEE (reference sequence). The J segment lost 1 base and the V segment lost 3 bases, leaving 12 bases of the junction unmatched. The CDR3 coding sequence is TGTGCCAGCAGCTCACTGCCCAGGGCTAGCGGGAACACCGGGGAGCTGTTTTTT. Its protein is CASSSLPRASGNTGELFF.

This clone was seen only once. The chain links TRBV25-1 to TRBJ2-1; 10 bases agree with TRBD1. J was trimmed by 7 bases and V by 3 bases; bases with no gene match: 6. Per germline, CDR1 MGHDK and CDR2 SYGVNS. This CDR3 is 15 amino acids long. CDR3 nucleotide sequence: TGTGCCAGCAGTGAGGGGACAGGGGTACTAAATGAGCAGTTCTTC. Its translation: CASSEGTGVLNEQFF.

The chain recombines TRBV19 with TRBJ1-2; D may be TRBD1 (5 bases). V was pared by 7 bases and J by 3 bases, with 18 bases between. CDR3 length: 15 amino acids. CDR1 is LNHDA and CDR2 is SQIVND in the germline V gene (reference sequence). CDR3 DNA sequence: TGTGCCAGTAAAGGGTCCCCAGGGAATGACTATGGCTACACCTTC. Protein sequence: CASKGSPGNDYGYTF.

This sequence joins TRBV30 and TRBJ2-1; D might be TRBD1 or TRBD2, each matching 5 bases. This CDR3 has 14 amino acids. CDR1 and CDR2 (germline): GTSNPN, SVGIG (reference sequence). The germline V and J ends were trimmed by 8 bases and 0 bases, with 14 bases remaining between them. CDR3 residues: CAQIWGSSYNEQFF. CDR3 bases: TGTGCCCAAATATGGGGGAGCTCCTACAATGAGCAGTTCTTC.